The rows below give T cell receptor beta chains drawn from one sample of a study of PD-L1 blockade in urothelial cancer. Sequenced by immunoSEQ multiplex PCR; TCRdb stores in-frame clones only, minus some. The sample consists of 120,000 or so clones, 86% of them appearing once. This sample comprised PBMCs, obtained around atezolizumab (anti-PD-L1) treatment. The origin of the receptors is a man between 45 and 60 years old with urothelial cancer. Each CDR3 is given with its conserved first and last residue. D genes are given only for firm matches. Clone size is shown for a subset of rows, as once, few, many or a class of expanded clone.

d_gene: NA
j_gene: TRBJ1-2
abundance: NA
v_gene: TRBV5-1
CDR3aa: CASSSDRGHGYTF
CDR3nt: TGCGCCAGCAGCTCGGACAGAGGCCATGGCTACACCTTC

d_gene: NA
j_gene: TRBJ2-5
abundance: NA
v_gene: TRBV7-3
CDR3aa: CASSASTRETQYF
CDR3nt: TGTGCCAGCAGCGCATCGACTAGGGAGACCCAGTACTTC

d_gene: NA
j_gene: TRBJ1-2
abundance: NA
v_gene: TRBV11-1
CDR3aa: CASSFEGYGYTF
CDR3nt: TGTGCCAGCAGCTTCGAGGGCTATGGCTACACCTTC

d_gene: NA
j_gene: TRBJ2-1
abundance: NA
v_gene: TRBV5-1
CDR3aa: CASSLEDGLNEQFF
CDR3nt: TGCGCCAGCAGCTTGGAGGATGGACTCAATGAGCAGTTCTTC

d_gene: TRBD1
j_gene: TRBJ2-5
abundance: once
v_gene: TRBV4-1
CDR3aa: CASSQQDRVLETQYF
CDR3nt: TGCGCCAGCAGCCAGCAGGACAGGGTGTTGGAGACCCAGTACTTC

d_gene: NA
j_gene: TRBJ2-7
abundance: NA
v_gene: TRBV6-1
CDR3aa: CASSRPSVREQYF
CDR3nt: TGTGCCAGCAGCCGGCCTAGCGTTCGCGAGCAGTACTTC

d_gene: TRBD2
j_gene: TRBJ2-1
abundance: NA
v_gene: TRBV11-3
CDR3aa: CASSLGAGAGMYNEQFF
CDR3nt: TGTGCCAGCAGCTTAGGGGCAGGAGCGGGGATGTACAATGAGCAGTTCTTC

d_gene: NA
j_gene: TRBJ2-1
abundance: NA
v_gene: TRBV11-3
CDR3aa: CASSLGPTRNEQFF
CDR3nt: TGTGCCAGCAGCTTAGGCCCTACGCGGAATGAGCAGTTCTTC

d_gene: TRBD1
j_gene: TRBJ1-6
abundance: NA
v_gene: TRBV6-5
CDR3aa: CASSGTVNSPLHF
CDR3nt: TGTGCCAGCAGTGGGACAGTGAATTCACCCCTCCACTTT

d_gene: NA
j_gene: TRBJ1-1
abundance: few
v_gene: TRBV5-1
CDR3aa: CASNTDGRGTEAFF
CDR3nt: TGCGCCAGCAACACGGACGGCCGGGGCACTGAAGCTTTCTTT

d_gene: TRBD2
j_gene: TRBJ2-5
abundance: NA
v_gene: TRBV28
CDR3aa: CASSRPLAGHQETQYF
CDR3nt: TGTGCCAGCAGCCGTCCTCTAGCGGGCCACCAAGAGACCCAGTACTTC

d_gene: TRBD1
j_gene: TRBJ1-2
abundance: NA
v_gene: TRBV28
CDR3aa: CASSFEGQIYGYTF
CDR3nt: TGTGCCAGCAGTTTCGAGGGACAGATCTATGGCTACACCTTC

d_gene: NA
j_gene: TRBJ1-1
abundance: NA
v_gene: TRBV11-2
CDR3aa: CASSNRVGNTEAFF
CDR3nt: TGTGCCAGCAGCAATCGGGTCGGGAACACTGAAGCTTTCTTT

d_gene: TRBD2
j_gene: TRBJ2-3
abundance: once
v_gene: TRBV28
CDR3aa: CASWEPSGFTDTQYF
CDR3nt: TGTGCCAGCTGGGAACCTAGCGGGTTCACAGATACGCAGTATTTT

d_gene: TRBD2
j_gene: TRBJ2-5
abundance: once
v_gene: TRBV11-1
CDR3aa: CASSFERGRTQYF
CDR3nt: TGTGCCAGCAGCTTCGAGCGGGGGAGGACCCAGTACTTC

d_gene: NA
j_gene: TRBJ1-1
abundance: NA
v_gene: TRBV19
CDR3aa: CASSIGDSYTEAFF
CDR3nt: TGTGCCAGTAGTATAGGAGACAGTTACACTGAAGCTTTCTTT

d_gene: NA
j_gene: TRBJ2-2
abundance: NA
v_gene: TRBV7-8
CDR3aa: CASSLFRTIRTGELFF
CDR3nt: TGTGCCAGCAGCTTATTTCGGACTATACGCACCGGGGAGCTGTTTTTT

d_gene: NA
j_gene: TRBJ2-1
abundance: NA
v_gene: TRBV5-1
CDR3aa: CASSLVTQPNEQFF
CDR3nt: TGCGCCAGCAGCTTGGTGACTCAGCCTAATGAGCAGTTCTTC

d_gene: TRBD2
j_gene: TRBJ2-3
abundance: NA
v_gene: TRBV7-8
CDR3aa: CASDYLGGRGTDTQYF
CDR3nt: TGTGCCAGCGACTACCTTGGCGGGAGGGGCACAGATACGCAGTATTTT

d_gene: NA
j_gene: TRBJ2-5
abundance: NA
v_gene: TRBV2
CDR3aa: CASGRETQYF
CDR3nt: TGTGCCAGCGGTAGAGAGACCCAGTACTTC